This T cell receptor (beta chain) was identified during a study of monozygotic twins with cystic fibrosis. Overall study: Libraries were built from three micrograms of fragmented DNA using around 16 PCR cycles. Findings and limits, study-wide: Monozygotic CF twins shared more identical nucleotide clonotypes than unrelated patients.

Measured with immunoSEQ multiplex PCR; TCRdb has only the in-frame clones, and not every one. The sample has approximately 21,000 clones, around nine tenths seen once; the top ten hold 1% to 1.5%. Trimming pared 0 bases from V and 5 bases from J, leaving 14 bases between. Germline lookup yields CDR1 MGHRA and CDR2 YSYEKL. The CDR3 totals 16 residues. As for this clone: Its antigen is undetermined.

The V gene is TRBV4-1, the J gene TRBJ1-5, with D possibly matching TRBD1 (6 bases). This sequence was found in a woman younger than 45 with cystic fibrosis. The specimen was blood. CDR3 sequence (DNA): TGCGCCAGCAGCCAAGATCCCCCAGGGGCCCATCAGCCCCAGCATTTT. It specifies CASSQDPPGAHQPQHF.